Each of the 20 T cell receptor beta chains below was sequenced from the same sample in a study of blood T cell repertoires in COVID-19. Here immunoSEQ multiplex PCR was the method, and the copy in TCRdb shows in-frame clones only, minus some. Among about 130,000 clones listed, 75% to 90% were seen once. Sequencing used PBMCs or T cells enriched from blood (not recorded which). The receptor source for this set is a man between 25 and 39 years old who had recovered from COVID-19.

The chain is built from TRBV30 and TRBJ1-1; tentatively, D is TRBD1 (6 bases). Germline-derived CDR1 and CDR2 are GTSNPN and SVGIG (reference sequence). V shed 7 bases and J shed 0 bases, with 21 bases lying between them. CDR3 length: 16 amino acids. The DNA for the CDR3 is TGTGCCTCGACCACTTTCAGGGGCCAAATGAACACTGAAGCTTTCTTT. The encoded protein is CASTTFRGQMNTEAFF.

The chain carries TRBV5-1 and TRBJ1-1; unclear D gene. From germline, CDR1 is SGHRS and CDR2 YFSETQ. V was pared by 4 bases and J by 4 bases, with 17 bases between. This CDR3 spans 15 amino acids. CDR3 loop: CASSPAGFSGTEAFF. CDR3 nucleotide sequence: TGCGCCAGCAGCCCGGCTGGGTTCTCGGGCACTGAAGCTTTCTTT.

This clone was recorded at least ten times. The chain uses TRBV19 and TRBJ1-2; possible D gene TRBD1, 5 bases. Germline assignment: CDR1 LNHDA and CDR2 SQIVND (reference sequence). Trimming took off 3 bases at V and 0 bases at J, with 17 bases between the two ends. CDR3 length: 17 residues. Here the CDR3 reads CASSIGQSLPTNYGYTF. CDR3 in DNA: TGTGCCAGTAGTATCGGACAAAGCCTCCCTACTAACTATGGCTACACCTTC.

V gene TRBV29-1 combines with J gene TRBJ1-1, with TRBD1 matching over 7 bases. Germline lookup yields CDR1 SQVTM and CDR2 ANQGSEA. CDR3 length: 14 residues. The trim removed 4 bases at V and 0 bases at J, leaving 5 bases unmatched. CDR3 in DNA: TGCAGCGTTGCCCCGGGACAGTTGAACACTGAAGCTTTCTTT. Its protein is CSVAPGQLNTEAFF.

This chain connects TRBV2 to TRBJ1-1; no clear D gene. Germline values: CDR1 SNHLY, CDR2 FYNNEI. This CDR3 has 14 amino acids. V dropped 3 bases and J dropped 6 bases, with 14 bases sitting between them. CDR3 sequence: CASSEGSQVAEAFF. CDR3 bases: TGTGCCAGCAGTGAGGGCAGCCAGGTGGCTGAAGCTTTCTTT. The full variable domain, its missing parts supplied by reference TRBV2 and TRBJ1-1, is EPEVTQTPSHQVTQMGQEVILRCVPISNHLYFYWYRQILGQKVEFLVSFYNNEISEKSEIFDDQFSVERPDGSNFTLKIRSTKLEDSAMYFCASSEGSQVAEAFFGQGTRLTVV.

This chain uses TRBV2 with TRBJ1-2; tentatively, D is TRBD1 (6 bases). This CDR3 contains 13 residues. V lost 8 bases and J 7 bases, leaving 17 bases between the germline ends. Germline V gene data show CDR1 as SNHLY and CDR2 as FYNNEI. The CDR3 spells CASLGEGVGGYTF. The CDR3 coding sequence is TGTGCCAGCTTGGGCGAGGGGGTGGGTGGCTACACCTTC.

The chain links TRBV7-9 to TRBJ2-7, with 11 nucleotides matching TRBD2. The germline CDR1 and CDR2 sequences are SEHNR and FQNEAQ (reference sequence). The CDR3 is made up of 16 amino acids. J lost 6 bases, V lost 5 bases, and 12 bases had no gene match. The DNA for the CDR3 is TGTGCCAGCAGCCCCTACGCACTAGCGGGAGTTATCGAGCAGTACTTC. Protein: CASSPYALAGVIEQYF.

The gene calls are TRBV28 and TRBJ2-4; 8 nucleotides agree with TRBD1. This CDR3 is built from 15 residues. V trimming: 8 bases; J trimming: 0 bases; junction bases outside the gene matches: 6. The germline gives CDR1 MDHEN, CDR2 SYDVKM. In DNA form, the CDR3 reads TGTGCCAGCCGGACAGGGACTCTAGCCAAAAACATTCAGTACTTC. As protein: CASRTGTLAKNIQYF.

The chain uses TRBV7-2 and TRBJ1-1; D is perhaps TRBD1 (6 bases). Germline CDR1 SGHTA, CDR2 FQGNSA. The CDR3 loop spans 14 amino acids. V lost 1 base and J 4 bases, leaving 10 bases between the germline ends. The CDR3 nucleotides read TGTGCCAGCAGCTTAGGGCAGGGGAGCACTGAAGCTTTCTTT. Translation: CASSLGQGSTEAFF.

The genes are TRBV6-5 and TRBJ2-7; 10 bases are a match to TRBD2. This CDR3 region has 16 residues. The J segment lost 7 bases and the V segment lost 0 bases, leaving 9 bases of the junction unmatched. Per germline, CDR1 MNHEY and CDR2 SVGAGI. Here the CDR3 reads CASSYSGASGSREQYF. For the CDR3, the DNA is TGTGCCAGCAGTTACTCGGGGGCTAGCGGGAGTCGAGAGCAGTACTTC.

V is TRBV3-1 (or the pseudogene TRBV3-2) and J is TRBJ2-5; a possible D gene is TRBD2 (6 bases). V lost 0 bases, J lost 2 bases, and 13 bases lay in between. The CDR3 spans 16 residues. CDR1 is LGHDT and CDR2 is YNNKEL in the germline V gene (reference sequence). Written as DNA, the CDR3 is TGTGCCAGCAGCCAAGATCTGGGGGACTGGCAAGAGACCCAGTACTTC. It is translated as CASSQDLGDWQETQYF.

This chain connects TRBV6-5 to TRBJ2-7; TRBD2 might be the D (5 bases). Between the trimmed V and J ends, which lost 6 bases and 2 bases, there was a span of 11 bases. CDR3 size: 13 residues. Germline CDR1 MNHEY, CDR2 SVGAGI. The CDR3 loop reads CASSQDGAYEQYF. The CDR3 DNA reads TGTGCCAGCAGCCAAGACGGGGCCTACGAGCAGTACTTC.

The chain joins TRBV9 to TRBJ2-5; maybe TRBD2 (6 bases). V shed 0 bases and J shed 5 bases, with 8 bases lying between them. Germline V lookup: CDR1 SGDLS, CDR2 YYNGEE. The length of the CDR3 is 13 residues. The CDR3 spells CASSVDGRETQYF. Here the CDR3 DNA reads TGTGCCAGCAGCGTAGATGGGAGGGAGACCCAGTACTTC.

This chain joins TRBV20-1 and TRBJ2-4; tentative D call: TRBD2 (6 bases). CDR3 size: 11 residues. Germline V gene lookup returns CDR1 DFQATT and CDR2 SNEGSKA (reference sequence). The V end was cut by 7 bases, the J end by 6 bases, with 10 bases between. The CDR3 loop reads CSGRGGNIQYF. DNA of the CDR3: TGCAGTGGGAGGGGTGGAAACATTCAGTACTTC.

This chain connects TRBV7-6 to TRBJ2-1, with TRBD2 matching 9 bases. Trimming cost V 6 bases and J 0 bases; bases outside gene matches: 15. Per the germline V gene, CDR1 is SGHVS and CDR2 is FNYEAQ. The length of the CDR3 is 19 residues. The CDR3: CASSLRGGGAISSYNEQFF. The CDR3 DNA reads TGTGCCAGCAGTCTCCGCGGCGGGGGGGCGATAAGCTCCTACAATGAGCAGTTCTTC.

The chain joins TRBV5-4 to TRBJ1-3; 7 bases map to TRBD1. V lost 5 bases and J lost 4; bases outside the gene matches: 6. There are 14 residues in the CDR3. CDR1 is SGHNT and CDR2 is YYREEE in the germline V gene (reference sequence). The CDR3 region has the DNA TGTGCCAGCAGGATACAGGGGTTGGGAAACACCATATATTTT. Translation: CASRIQGLGNTIYF.

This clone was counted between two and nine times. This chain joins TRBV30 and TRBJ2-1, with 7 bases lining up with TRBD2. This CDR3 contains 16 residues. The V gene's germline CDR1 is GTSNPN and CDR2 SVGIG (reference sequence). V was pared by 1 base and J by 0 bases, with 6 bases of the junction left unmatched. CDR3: CAWSGQRESSYNEQFF. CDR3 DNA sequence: TGTGCCTGGAGTGGCCAGCGGGAAAGCTCCTACAATGAGCAGTTCTTC.

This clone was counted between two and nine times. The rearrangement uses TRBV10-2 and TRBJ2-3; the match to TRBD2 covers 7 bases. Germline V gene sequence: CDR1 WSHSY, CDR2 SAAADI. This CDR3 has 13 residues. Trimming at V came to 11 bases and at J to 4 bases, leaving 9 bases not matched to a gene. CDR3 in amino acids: CAPGAGRADTQYF. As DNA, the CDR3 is TGCGCCCCCGGCGCGGGGAGGGCAGATACGCAGTATTTT.

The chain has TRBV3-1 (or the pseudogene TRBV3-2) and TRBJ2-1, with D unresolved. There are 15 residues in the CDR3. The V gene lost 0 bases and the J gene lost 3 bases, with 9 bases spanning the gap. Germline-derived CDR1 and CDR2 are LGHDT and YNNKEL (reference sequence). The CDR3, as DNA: TGTGCCAGCAGCCAAGACGTACAGCTCTACAATGAGCAGTTCTTC. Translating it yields CASSQDVQLYNEQFF.

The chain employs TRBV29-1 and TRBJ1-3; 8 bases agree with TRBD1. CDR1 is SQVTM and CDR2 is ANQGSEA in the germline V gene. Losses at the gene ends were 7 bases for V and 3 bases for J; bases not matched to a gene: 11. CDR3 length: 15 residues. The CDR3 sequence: CSAATGTGFGNTIYF. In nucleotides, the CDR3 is TGCAGCGCGGCGACCGGGACAGGCTTTGGAAACACCATATATTTT. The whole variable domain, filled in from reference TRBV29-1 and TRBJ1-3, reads SAVISQKPSRDICQRGTSLTIQCQVDSQVTMMFWYRQQPGQSLTLIATANQGSEATYESGFVIDKFPISRPNLTFSTLTVSNMSPEDSSIYLCSAATGTGFGNTIYFGEGSWLTVV.